This entry features one TCR beta chain sequence. Its antigen remains unidentified. The sample comes from a study of cytomegalovirus exposure and HLA in healthy donors. This table comes from immunoSEQ multiplex PCR, and its TCRdb copy is limited to in-frame clones, with some not included. The sample consists of 200,000 to 250,000 clones, roughly 84% of them appearing once. Per the germline V gene, CDR1 is SGDLS and CDR2 is YYNGEE. The CDR3 length is 13 residues. Germline trimming cut 3 bases from V and 4 bases from J; bases unmatched to any gene: 2. Overall study results and limits: First-cohort TCR clusters tended to co-occur in the 130 or so validation repertoires, a later analysis found.

The chain links TRBV9 to TRBJ1-1; 8 bases match TRBD1. The clonotype comes from a woman aged 18-30 years in good health and CMV-seropositive. Sequencing input: PBMCs. The CDR3 DNA follows: TGTGCCAGCAGCGACAGGGGGGGCACTGAAGCTTTCTTT. Amino acid sequence: CASSDRGGTEAFF.